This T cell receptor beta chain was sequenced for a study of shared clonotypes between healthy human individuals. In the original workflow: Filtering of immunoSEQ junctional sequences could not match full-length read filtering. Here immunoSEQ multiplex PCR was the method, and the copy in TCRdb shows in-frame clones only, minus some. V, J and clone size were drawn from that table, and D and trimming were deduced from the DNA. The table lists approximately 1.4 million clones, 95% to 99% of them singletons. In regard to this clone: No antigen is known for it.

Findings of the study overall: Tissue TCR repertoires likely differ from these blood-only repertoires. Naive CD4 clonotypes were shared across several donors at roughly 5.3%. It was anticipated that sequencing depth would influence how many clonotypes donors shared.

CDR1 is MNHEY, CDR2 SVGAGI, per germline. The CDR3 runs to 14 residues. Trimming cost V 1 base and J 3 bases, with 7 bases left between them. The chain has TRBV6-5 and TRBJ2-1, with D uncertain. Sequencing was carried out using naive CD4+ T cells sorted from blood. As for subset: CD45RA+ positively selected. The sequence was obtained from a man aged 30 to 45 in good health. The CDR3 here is CASSYFGVYNEQFF. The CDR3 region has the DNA TGTGCCAGCAGTTACTTCGGAGTCTACAATGAGCAGTTCTTC.